The rows below give T cell receptor beta chains drawn from one sample of a study of blood T cell repertoires in COVID-19. Here immunoSEQ multiplex PCR was the method, and the copy in TCRdb shows in-frame clones only, minus some. Of 100,000 to 150,000 clones in the sample, approximately 84% were seen once. The sample taken for sequencing was peripheral blood. The receptor set was obtained from a woman aged 60-70 years with acute or convalescent COVID-19. Each CDR3 is given with its conserved first and last residue. D genes are given only for firm matches. Rows may omit the clone size; those that give it use once, few, many or a size class.

clone size | J gene | V gene | D gene | CDR3 protein | CDR3 DNA
NA | TRBJ1-1 | TRBV6-5 | TRBD1 | CASSSTGGGSEAFF | TGTGCCAGCAGTTCGACAGGGGGAGGGTCTGAAGCTTTCTTT
NA | TRBJ1-3 | TRBV30 | NA | CAWRGYRQESSGNTIYF | TGTGCCTGGAGGGGGTACAGACAGGAGAGCTCTGGAAACACCATATATTTT
few | TRBJ2-1 | TRBV5-1 | NA | CASWTGGGVNEQFF | TGCGCCAGCTGGACAGGCGGAGGGGTCAATGAGCAGTTCTTC
few | TRBJ1-1 | TRBV5-6 | NA | CASSLYGGLSDTEAFF | TGTGCCAGCAGCTTGTACGGAGGCCTGTCAGACACTGAAGCTTTCTTT
NA | TRBJ1-1 | TRBV10-3 | TRBD1 | CAISLTGALTEAFF | TGTGCCATCAGCCTGACAGGGGCGCTCACTGAAGCTTTCTTT
NA | TRBJ2-5 | TRBV24-1 | NA | CATSESGLVGTQYF | TGTGCCACCAGTGAGTCGGGATTGGTGGGGACCCAGTACTTC
NA | TRBJ1-1 | TRBV21-1 | NA | CASSPDRKNRGRVVNRMNTEAFF | TGTGCCAGCAGCCCAGATCGAAAAAACAGGGGGCGCGTAGTAAACCGCATGAACACTGAAGCTTTCTTT
NA | TRBJ2-5 | TRBV2 | NA | CASRFYEETQYF | TGTGCCAGCAGATTCTACGAGGAGACCCAGTACTTC
NA | TRBJ1-2 | TRBV5-4 | TRBD1 | CASSPGQLSYGYTF | TGTGCCAGCAGCCCGGGACAGCTAAGCTATGGCTACACCTTC
NA | TRBJ2-5 | TRBV7-9 | TRBD1 | CASSLSPQGVLLETQYF | TGTGCCAGCAGCTTATCTCCCCAGGGGGTCCTACTCGAGACCCAGTACTTC
NA | TRBJ1-5 | TRBV19 | NA | CASSISQGATQPQHF | TGTGCCAGTAGTATAAGTCAAGGGGCGACTCAGCCCCAGCATTTT
NA | TRBJ1-4 | TRBV19 | NA | CASSITGGVGEKLFF | TGTGCCAGTAGTATAACCGGCGGGGTCGGTGAGAAACTGTTTTTT
NA | TRBJ1-5 | TRBV19 | NA | CASSTRAGGQPQHF | TGTGCCAGTAGTACCCGGGCGGGGGGTCAGCCCCAGCATTTT
NA | TRBJ1-4 | TRBV19 | NA | CASSMGSGNEKLFF | TGTGCCAGTAGTATGGGCTCGGGGAATGAAAAACTGTTTTTT
NA | TRBJ1-1 | TRBV9 | TRBD1 | CASSPVQGRNTEAFF | TGTGCCAGCAGCCCCGTACAGGGGAGGAACACTGAAGCTTTCTTT
NA | TRBJ2-3 | TRBV18 | TRBD2 | CASLAGGAGPDTQYF | TGTGCCAGCTTGGCGGGGGGGGCTGGGCCAGATACGCAGTATTTT
once | TRBJ1-2 | TRBV6-6 | TRBD1 | CASRNLQGATYGYTF | TGTGCCAGCAGAAACCTACAGGGGGCGACCTATGGCTACACCTTC
once | TRBJ2-1 | TRBV19 | TRBD1 | CASSMGQGLRDEQFF | TGTGCCAGTAGTATGGGACAGGGTCTACGCGATGAGCAGTTCTTC
NA | TRBJ1-1 | TRBV7-9 | TRBD1 | CASSPAGGLNTEAFF | TGTGCCAGCAGCCCAGCAGGGGGGCTGAACACTGAAGCTTTCTTT
NA | TRBJ2-3 | TRBV6-2/TRBV6-3 | NA | CASSLSPTSTDTQYF | TGTGCCAGCAGCCTTTCGCCCACTAGCACAGATACGCAGTATTTT
once | TRBJ2-7 | TRBV9 | TRBD1 | CASSVGTAAGGEQYF | TGTGCCAGCAGCGTTGGGACAGCCGCAGGGGGCGAGCAGTACTTC
NA | TRBJ1-2 | TRBV5-1 | TRBD1 | CASSRRGPGDNYGYTF | TGCGCCAGCAGCCGGAGGGGGCCCGGGGACAACTATGGCTACACCTTC
once | TRBJ1-3 | TRBV9 | TRBD1 | CASSVTLRTGVIRSTIYF | TGTGCCAGCAGCGTAACCCTCAGGACAGGGGTGATAAGAAGCACCATATATTTT
NA | TRBJ1-3 | TRBV2 | NA | CASSSILGSGNTIYF | TGTGCCAGCAGTTCGATCCTCGGCTCTGGAAACACCATATATTTT
NA | TRBJ2-5 | TRBV18 | TRBD2 | CASSRGSGGQETQYF | TGTGCCAGCTCACGGGGCAGCGGGGGACAAGAGACCCAGTACTTC
NA | TRBJ1-2 | TRBV11-2 | NA | CASSSTGPYGYTF | TGTGCCAGCAGCTCCACAGGTCCCTATGGCTACACCTTC
NA | TRBJ1-1 | TRBV5-1 | NA | CASSPGGADTEAFF | TGCGCCAGCAGCCCGGGGGGGGCGGACACTGAAGCTTTCTTT
few | TRBJ1-1 | TRBV5-6 | NA | CASSLQGRTEAFF | TGTGCCAGCAGCTTACAGGGTAGGACTGAAGCTTTCTTT
NA | TRBJ2-1 | TRBV6-5 | NA | CAAAGTPPGNEQFF | TGTGCCGCAGCCGGGACTCCTCCGGGGAATGAGCAGTTCTTC
NA | TRBJ2-1 | TRBV7-6 | TRBD1 | CASSMDRGKSNEQFF | TGTGCCAGCAGCATGGACAGGGGTAAATCCAATGAGCAGTTCTTC
NA | TRBJ1-1 | TRBV18 | NA | CASSLDPGGMNTEAFF | TGTGCCAGCTCACTCGACCCCGGCGGGATGAACACTGAAGCTTTCTTT
NA | TRBJ1-6 | TRBV30 | NA | CASVTGTANSPLHF | TGTGCCTCAGTAACAGGGACCGCTAATTCACCCCTCCACTTT
NA | TRBJ1-2 | TRBV30 | NA | CACRGAYGYTF | TGTGCCTGTCGGGGGGCCTATGGCTACACCTTC
NA | TRBJ1-2 | TRBV14 | NA | CASRAGGAIYGYTF | TGTGCCAGCAGGGCGGGGGGCGCGATCTATGGCTACACCTTC
NA | TRBJ2-1 | TRBV7-2 | NA | CASSLEAASYNEQFF | TGTGCCAGCAGCTTAGAGGCGGCCTCCTACAATGAGCAGTTCTTC
NA | TRBJ1-1 | TRBV24-1 | NA | CATSQGGVGAEAFF | TGTGCCACCTCCCAAGGCGGGGTCGGGGCTGAAGCTTTCTTT
NA | TRBJ1-2 | TRBV4-1 | TRBD1 | CASSQPGTGGANDGYTF | TGCGCCAGCAGCCAACCCGGGACAGGGGGCGCGAATGATGGCTACACCTTC
NA | TRBJ2-2 | TRBV19 | NA | CASSLDSGLTGELFF | TGTGCCAGTAGTCTAGACAGCGGCTTAACCGGGGAGCTGTTTTTT
NA | TRBJ1-2 | TRBV7-3 | TRBD1 | CASSFTGASGYTF | TGTGCCAGCAGCTTTACAGGGGCTAGTGGCTACACCTTC
NA | TRBJ2-3 | TRBV28 | TRBD1 | CASSLGDRLEF | TGTGCCAGCAGTTTGGGGGACAGGTTGGAATTT
few | TRBJ1-1 | TRBV7-3 | NA | CASSLKTGHDVTEAFF | TGTGCCAGCAGCTTAAAAACAGGACACGATGTCACTGAAGCTTTCTTT
NA | TRBJ1-6 | TRBV3-1/TRBV3-2 | TRBD1 | CASKQGAGNSPLHF | TGTGCCAGCAAACAGGGGGCGGGTAATTCACCCCTCCACTTT
NA | TRBJ1-1 | TRBV30 | NA | CAWSYRVKSEAFF | TGTGCCTGGTCCTACAGGGTAAAGAGTGAAGCTTTCTTT
NA | TRBJ2-1 | TRBV5-1 | NA | CASSLSLGGADEQFF | TGCGCCAGCAGCTTGTCGCTGGGCGGGGCGGATGAGCAGTTCTTC
NA | TRBJ1-3 | TRBV2 | NA | CASTGTPSYTIYF | TGTGCCAGCACTGGGACACCCAGTTACACCATATATTTT
few | TRBJ1-1 | TRBV11-2 | NA | CASSLDGTEAFF | TGTGCCAGCAGCTTAGACGGGACTGAAGCTTTCTTT
NA | TRBJ1-1 | TRBV6-5 | NA | CASSRDTNTEAFF | TGTGCCAGCAGCAGGGACACCAACACTGAAGCTTTCTTT
NA | TRBJ2-3 | TRBV5-6 | NA | CASSLFRGTSTDTQYF | TGTGCCAGCAGCTTGTTCCGGGGGACTAGCACAGATACGCAGTATTTT
NA | TRBJ2-1 | TRBV5-1 | NA | CASSFGANEQFF | TGCGCCAGCAGCTTTGGGGCCAATGAGCAGTTCTTC
once | TRBJ1-2 | TRBV19 | NA | CASSIDAVKPNYGYTF | TGTGCCAGTAGTATAGATGCGGTCAAGCCGAACTATGGCTACACCTTC
NA | TRBJ2-1 | TRBV25-1 | TRBD1 | CASGQGARNEQFF | TGTGCCTCGGGACAGGGGGCGCGGAATGAGCAGTTCTTC
once | TRBJ1-5 | TRBV2 | NA | CASSPGPNQPQHF | TGTGCCAGCAGTCCCGGTCCCAATCAGCCCCAGCATTTT
NA | TRBJ2-7 | TRBV6-2/TRBV6-3 | TRBD1 | CASSKDRGFAYEQYF | TGTGCCAGCAGTAAGGACAGGGGTTTCGCCTACGAGCAGTACTTC